These 20 T cell receptor beta chains share one sample of origin, sequenced in a study of blood T cells in healthy people across ages. It was with a sample-barcoded 5' primer and a J-beta primer mix that a second PCR of roughly 7 to 12 cycles was run. TCRdb processed the 5' RACE reads anew with MiXCR; each CDR3 protein has one entry. The sample holds about 680,000 distinct CDR3 sequences, 49% seen once. Material for sequencing was blood. Receptors originate from a woman aged 55 to 70 in good health.

The chain couples TRBV2 to TRBJ1-1, with D uncertain. Germline V gives CDR1 SNHLY, CDR2 FYNNEI. This CDR3 region has 11 residues. With 10 bases removed from V and 5 bases from J, the gap between germline ends came to 11 bases. For the CDR3, the DNA is TGTGCCACCGCGCGGGTTACTGAAGCTTTCTTT. Protein sequence: CATARVTEAFF.

The V and J genes are TRBV13 and TRBJ2-7, with D perhaps assigned TRBD1 or TRBD2 (6 bases each). The CDR3 spans 14 residues. Germline V gene data show CDR1 as PRHDT and CDR2 as FYEKMQ (reference sequence). Trimming took 5 bases from V and 6 from J, leaving 17 bases between them. This CDR3 is CASSLTGAVVEQYF. The CDR3 DNA sequence: TGTGCCAGCAGCCTCACGGGGGCAGTGGTCGAGCAGTACTTC.

The rearrangement links TRBV4-2 to TRBJ2-3; D not resolved. The CDR3 runs to 14 residues. The germline CDR1 and CDR2 sequences are LGHNA and YNFKEQ. The V gene lost 4 bases and the J gene lost 4 bases, with 12 bases spanning the gap. In DNA, the CDR3 is TGTGCCAGCAGCCCCCTAACAATGGCAGATACGCAGTATTTT. Its translation: CASSPLTMADTQYF.

The genes are TRBV20-1 and TRBJ1-5, with D possibly matching TRBD1 (5 bases). CDR3 length: 13 residues. Germline-derived CDR1 and CDR2 are DFQATT and SNEGSKA (reference sequence). Between the trimmed V and J ends, which lost 6 bases and 0 bases, there was a span of 9 bases. The DNA of the CDR3 is TGCAGTGCAGCCAGGGCTAGCAATCAGCCCCAGCATTTT. Translation: CSAARASNQPQHF.

The chain employs TRBV30 and TRBJ2-3; 9 positions match TRBD2. The CDR3 sequence is 17 residues long. Germline V gene data show CDR1 as GTSNPN and CDR2 as SVGIG (reference sequence). Trimming cost V 0 bases and J 1 base; bases outside gene matches: 8. The CDR3 loop reads CAWSVIHLAGRTDTQYF. In DNA, the CDR3 is TGTGCCTGGAGTGTCATCCATCTAGCGGGACGCACAGATACGCAGTATTTT.

The V call is TRBV20-1, the J call TRBJ2-5; a possible D gene is TRBD1 (6 bases). The CDR3 consists of 12 residues. V lost 4 bases and J 5 bases, leaving 11 bases between the germline ends. From germline, CDR1 is DFQATT and CDR2 SNEGSKA (reference sequence). Here the CDR3 DNA reads TGCAGTGCTATATCAGGGGTTGAGACCCAGTACTTC. Its translation: CSAISGVETQYF.

The V and J genes are TRBV5-1 and TRBJ2-3; D might be TRBD1 (6 bases). V was trimmed by 2 bases and J by 5 bases, leaving 9 bases between them. Germline V gene lookup returns CDR1 SGHRS and CDR2 YFSETQ. The CDR3 consists of 13 residues. DNA of the CDR3: TGCGCCAGCAGCTTCCAGGGGAGAGATACGCAGTATTTT. It is translated as CASSFQGRDTQYF.

This clonotype was counted once. The chain links TRBV20-1 to TRBJ2-6; no definite D call. This CDR3 comprises 13 residues. Per the germline V gene, CDR1 is DFQATT and CDR2 is SNEGSKA (reference sequence). V dropped 3 bases and J dropped 0 bases, with 3 bases sitting between them. The CDR3 sequence: CSARNSGANVLTF. CDR3 nucleotides: TGCAGTGCTAGGAACTCTGGGGCCAACGTCCTGACTTTC.

The chain couples TRBV15 to TRBJ1-2; TRBD1 matches 11 bases. CDR1 is LNHNV and CDR2 is YYDKDF in the germline V gene (reference sequence). The CDR3 spans 13 residues. Germline trimming cut 5 bases from V and 8 bases from J; bases unmatched to any gene: 4. CDR3 loop: CATSSRTGGGYTF. CDR3 in DNA: TGTGCCACCAGCTCTCGGACAGGGGGCGGCTACACCTTC.

The chain couples TRBV19 to TRBJ2-1, with D hard to call. Between the trimmed V and J ends, which lost 6 bases and 0 bases, there was a span of 18 bases. CDR1 LNHDA and CDR2 SQIVND come from the germline V gene (reference sequence). The CDR3 is made up of 17 amino acids. The CDR3 protein is CASSLPIVGSSYNEQFF. Here the CDR3 DNA reads TGTGCCAGTAGCCTACCAATAGTGGGAAGCTCCTACAATGAGCAGTTCTTC.

The rearrangement links TRBV20-1 to TRBJ2-7; D tentatively reads TRBD1 or TRBD2 (6 bases each). V was shortened by 1 base and J by 2 bases, with 18 bases between the two germline ends. CDR3 size: 16 residues. Germline loops: CDR1 DFQATT, CDR2 SNEGSKA (reference sequence). CDR3 bases: TGCAGTGCTAGAGGAGGGGGGACTTTGGATCCCTACGAGCAGTACTTC. Encoded protein: CSARGGGTLDPYEQYF.

The chain links TRBV20-1 to TRBJ2-1; D not resolved. Germline V CDR1 and CDR2: DFQATT, SNEGSKA (reference sequence). The CDR3 spans 12 residues. Deletions cut 3 bases from V and 3 bases from J, with 6 bases between. The CDR3 DNA reads as TGCAGTGCTAGCCGGGTCTACAATGAGCAGTTCTTC. It yields the protein CSASRVYNEQFF.

V gene TRBV20-1 combines with J gene TRBJ2-6; D gene ambiguous. The CDR3 covers 15 residues. V was pared by 3 bases and J by 2 bases, with 11 bases between. CDR1 and CDR2 from the germline V gene are DFQATT and SNEGSKA (reference sequence). Here the CDR3 reads CSASERHTGANVLTF. The CDR3 nucleotides are TGCAGTGCTAGCGAGCGACACACTGGGGCCAACGTCCTGACTTTC.

The table lists this clonotype with a few counts. This chain connects TRBV29-1 to TRBJ2-7, with D possibly matching TRBD1 (6 bases). This CDR3 spans 12 amino acids. V dropped 7 bases and J dropped 0 bases, with 10 bases sitting between them. The germline V gene has CDR1 SQVTM and CDR2 ANQGSEA. CDR3 sequence (DNA): TGCAGCGCCGGGACAAACTCCTACGAGCAGTACTTC. It codes for CSAGTNSYEQYF.

CDR3 nucleotides: TGTGCCAGCAGCTTAGTCTGGACAGGGAGTCGCGAGCGGTACTTC. Residues: CASSLVWTGSRERYF. The chain uses TRBV7-2 and TRBJ2-5, with 8 bases aligning to TRBD1. The V and J ends lost 1 base and 13 bases, in that order; junction bases with no gene match: 14. The CDR3 extends over 15 amino acids. Germline V gives CDR1 SGHTA, CDR2 FQGNSA.

This chain connects TRBV7-2 to TRBJ1-1, with 7 bases identical to TRBD1. CDR1 is SGHTA, CDR2 FQGNSA, per germline. CDR3 size: 15 residues. With 1 base clipped from V and 7 bases from J, the junction kept 9 bases outside the gene matches. CDR3 nucleotide sequence: TGTGCCAGCAGCTTAGGAGGCCAGGGGGTAGGTGAAGCTTTCTTT. This translates into CASSLGGQGVGEAFF.

The rearrangement joins TRBV9 to TRBJ1-2; D is undetermined. The CDR3 length is 14 residues. Trimming shortened V by 2 bases and J by 4 bases, and 12 bases separated the two germline ends. Looked up from germline, CDR1 is SGDLS and CDR2 is YYNGEE. The CDR3 sequence: CASSVPGGVYGYTF. The CDR3 DNA reads TGTGCCAGCAGCGTCCCCGGCGGCGTCTATGGCTACACCTTC.

The table lists this clonotype with a few counts. The V call is TRBV20-1, the J call TRBJ2-7, with D tentatively TRBD2 (5 bases). In germline, CDR1 is DFQATT, CDR2 SNEGSKA (reference sequence). Trimming shortened V by 3 bases and J by 2 bases, and 14 bases separated the two germline ends. This CDR3 region has 14 residues. The chain's CDR3 is CSASPESGTYEQYF. The CDR3 nucleotides are TGCAGTGCTAGCCCCGAGTCGGGGACCTACGAGCAGTACTTC.

This clonotype was detected a few times. The V gene is TRBV29-1, the J gene TRBJ2-3; D gene uncertain. The CDR3 has 13 residues. The V end lost 3 bases, the J end lost 2 bases, and 9 bases lay between the germline ends. CDR1 and CDR2 (germline): SQVTM, ANQGSEA. As DNA, the CDR3 is TGCAGCGTTGAGATCTCTAACACAGATACGCAGTATTTT. This sequence encodes CSVEISNTDTQYF.

The sample holds a few counts of this clonotype. The chain employs TRBV28 and TRBJ1-6; tentatively, D is TRBD1 (6 bases). CDR1 and CDR2 (germline): MDHEN, SYDVKM. V was pared by 6 bases and J by 7 bases, with 16 bases between. The CDR3 contains 15 residues. CDR3 sequence reads: CASRSGQNANSPLHF. The CDR3 nucleotides read TGTGCCAGCAGATCCGGACAGAACGCCAATTCACCCCTCCACTTT. Full variable domain (missing parts from reference TRBV28 and TRBJ1-6): DVKVTQSSRYLVKRTGEKVFLECVQDMDHENMFWYRQDPGLGLRLIYFSYDVKMKEKGDIPEGYSVSREKKERFSLILESASTNQTSMYLCASRSGQNANSPLHFGNGTRLTVT.